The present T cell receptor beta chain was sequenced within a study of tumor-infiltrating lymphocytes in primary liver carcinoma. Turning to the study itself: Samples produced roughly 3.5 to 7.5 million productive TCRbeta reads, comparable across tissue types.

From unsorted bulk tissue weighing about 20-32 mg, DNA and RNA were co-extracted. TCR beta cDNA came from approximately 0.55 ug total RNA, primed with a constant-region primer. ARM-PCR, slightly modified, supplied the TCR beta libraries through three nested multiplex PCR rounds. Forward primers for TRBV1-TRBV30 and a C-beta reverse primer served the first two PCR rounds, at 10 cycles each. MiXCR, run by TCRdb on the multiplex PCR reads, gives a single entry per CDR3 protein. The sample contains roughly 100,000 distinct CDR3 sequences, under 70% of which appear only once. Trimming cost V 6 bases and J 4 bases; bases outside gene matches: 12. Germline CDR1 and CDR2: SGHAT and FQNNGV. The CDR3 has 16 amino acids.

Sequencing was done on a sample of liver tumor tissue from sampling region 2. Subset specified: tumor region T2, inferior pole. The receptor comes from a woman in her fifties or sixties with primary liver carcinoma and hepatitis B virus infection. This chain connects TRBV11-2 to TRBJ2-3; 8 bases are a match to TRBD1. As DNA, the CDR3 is TGTGCCAGCAGTTCAACCCGGCCACAGGGGGCAGATACGCAGTATTTT. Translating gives CASSSTRPQGADTQYF.